The clone carrying this T cell receptor beta chain was observed a handful of times. As yet, its antigen is unknown. Unmatched junction bases numbered 9, after V lost 6 bases and J lost 2 bases. Germline CDR1 MNHNS, CDR2 SASEGT. The CDR3 covers 17 residues. This record belongs to a study of CD8 T cells in ankylosing spondylitis. The study's findings and limits: Seemingly characteristic of ankylosing spondylitis blood was a TCR beta motif consisting of 7 or 8 highly homologous variants.

Generation of TCR beta libraries employed quantitative 5'-RACE incorporating molecular barcodes. TCRdb ran MiXCR on the 5' RACE reads and lists one entry per CDR3 protein. Here the sample spans about 840,000 distinct CDR3 sequences, about 11% being singletons. This TCR was recovered from a male donor with ankylosing spondylitis. J is TRBJ2-6 and V is TRBV6-1, with 8 nucleotides matching TRBD1. Sample: blood, either unsorted or a sorted T cell fraction (not recorded which). Here the CDR3 reads CASSTAGGGAGANVLTF. CDR3 bases: TGTGCCAGCAGCACCGCAGGGGGCGGAGCTGGGGCCAACGTCCTGACTTTC.